This TCR beta chain is drawn from a study of T cells in Graves' hyperthyroidism and ophthalmopathy (dated by TCRdb to between 2017 and 2020). At the level of the whole study: Peripheral blood was sampled at the time of initial diagnosis, prior to any treatment. TCR V-J signatures able to tell the groups apart were searched for in a discovery cohort of 100 patients, of whom 43 had Graves' ophthalmopathy and roughly 59 had stable Graves' hyperthyroidism. Prospective prediction of ophthalmopathy was tested in an independent validation cohort of 18 to 20 hyperthyroidism patients and 17 patients who later progressed to ophthalmopathy. The 100 discovery patients were divided at random into training and test sets in a 7:3 ratio. In more than five Graves' hyperthyroidism patients, the study also compared T-cell repertoires from thyroid tissue with T-cell repertoires from blood. After blood sampling, hyperthyroidism patients were treated with methimazole at a starting dose of 30 mg daily, and ophthalmopathy patients were treated with high-dose intravenous methylprednisolone. According to the paper, TCR Vbeta CDR3 sequencing was carried out on some 140 peripheral blood samples, which came from 40 to 45 ophthalmopathy, around 75 hyperthyroidism and about 17 progressor patients.

Taken from cysteine to phenylalanine, the CDR3 has 13 residues. Only CDR3 DNA remains: 39 bases, in frame from the first base. CDR1 is given as SGHVS and CDR2 as FQNEAQ, both from the germline V gene. V and J are truncated by 3 bases and 1 base respectively, leaving an intervening sequence of 6 bases. TCR beta CDR3 regions were amplified from RNA transcripts. The first round of RT-PCR for the TCR CDR3 was performed with the HTBI primer set and the Qiagen OneStep RT-PCR kit. Libraries were constructed in a second round of multiplex PCR, after which size selection and purification were carried out. The libraries were sequenced on an Illumina HiSeq2000 using paired-end 100 bp reads. Per the source publication's procedure: SOAPnuke was used to process the raw data, with reads discarded if the reads contained adapters or uncalled bases, had a mean Phred below 15, or lacked an exact constant-primer or identifier match. COPE v1.2.5 was used to merge high-quality paired reads, and clonotypes were defined as unique nucleotide sequences. Clonotypes were aligned to IMGT TRBV, TRBD and TRBJ reference segments using MiTCR v1.1. The analysis included only V-J combinations with a frequency above 0.0001, which together covered approximately 99% of the repertoires. The TCS score was defined as F50 (clonal expansion) divided by E x V (chaos), with BLOSUM62-based TCRdist calculated between CDR3 peptides within each V-J. Welch's t-statistics and random forest reduced fewer than 600 V-J features to 13, which were used in a naive Bayes classifier (R e1071). TCRdb cleaned the public reads at Q25 with fastp, built clones with MiXCR and kept in-frame beta chains. CDR3 protein sequences are deduplicated, and each keeps its most common genes and DNA. TCRdb assigned the V and J calls; the authors' analysis was not used. The sample has hundreds of thousands of distinct CDR3 sequences on record, approximately 13% of them singletons. The leading ten clones occupy 30% to 40% of the sample.

On the study overall, not on this receptor specifically: Most expanded thyroid clonotypes (frequency above 0.001) were also found in blood, which suggests that blood repertoires may mirror thyroid immune responses. In validation, progression to ophthalmopathy was predicted by the model with 65% to 71% sensitivity and just over 72% specificity, a median of roughly 6 months before onset. In cross-validation, a model built on a 13 V-J signature told ophthalmopathy apart from stable hyperthyroidism with 87.88% sensitivity and 81% to 82% specificity, and in testing the same model reached 80%/75%. Sample size was not statistically predetermined, and investigators were not blinded to group allocation.

Ophthalmopathy patients had moderately to severely active disease, with a Clinical Activity Score of 3 or more, a NOSPECS grade of 4 or more, and a disease duration of less than 3 months. Any patient with an uncontrolled infection, another autoimmune disease, pregnancy or lactation was excluded. Diagnoses were based on clinical symptoms, serum thyroxine and TRAb, thyroid ultrasound and orbital computed tomography. PBMCs were separated from over 9 ml of fresh peripheral blood using Ficoll-Paque density gradient centrifugation. Total RNA was extracted using Trizol reagent, and RNA quality was assessed on an Agilent 2100 Bioanalyzer. The sample holds a few counts of this clonotype. What this receptor recognizes is not known. It has no much larger one-base neighbor in the sample; base qualities were not kept.

This receptor chain uses TRBV7-8 and TRBJ1-1; the D gene cannot be resolved reliably. The sequence was obtained from a middle-aged woman with Graves' ophthalmopathy. The specimen sequenced was blood. The base sequence is TGTGCCAGCAGCTTCCAAGCGAACACTGAAGCTTTCTTT. Translated, this gives CASSFQANTEAFF.